This T cell receptor beta chain stems from a study of beta chain features in type 1 diabetes. The overall study: The samples had roughly 110,000,000 sorted cells examined in all.

Findings and caveats of the study: Researchers could not determine here whether HLA type influences TCRB rearrangement. TCRB CDR3s from Type 1 diabetes patients were moderately but significantly shorter in all four CD4+ subsets.

Using CD45RO/CCR7/CD25/CD127/CD95/CD27, CD4+ naive, central memory, regulatory and stem cell-like memory cells were sorted. Trimming shortened V by 7 bases and J by 1 base, and 17 bases separated the two germline ends. The CDR3 sequence is 16 residues long. Germline CDR1 is MDHEN and CDR2 is SYDVKM. This clone was detected only a few times. Its target is not known. Expressed TCRB transcripts were sequenced after all isolated RNA was converted to cDNA. Clones were read by immunoSEQ multiplex PCR, and TCRdb kept only the in-frame ones, dropping some. The repertoire holds 300,000 to 450,000 clones, with 10% to 15% as singletons.

The sample comprised naive CD4+ T cells from blood. The sequence came from a man between 18 and 35 years old in good health. The V call is TRBV28, the J call TRBJ1-3, with D possibly being TRBD1 (6 bases). In nucleotides, the CDR3 is TGTGCCAGCATCCCTCGGGGAACAGGGTCTGGAAACACCATATATTTT. Residues: CASIPRGTGSGNTIYF. Together with reference TRBV28 and TRBJ1-3, the CDR3 gives the full variable domain: DVKVTQSSRYLVKRTGEKVFLECVQDMDHENMFWYRQDPGLGLRLIYFSYDVKMKEKGDIPEGYSVSREKKERFSLILESASTNQTSMYLCASIPRGTGSGNTIYFGEGSWLTVV.